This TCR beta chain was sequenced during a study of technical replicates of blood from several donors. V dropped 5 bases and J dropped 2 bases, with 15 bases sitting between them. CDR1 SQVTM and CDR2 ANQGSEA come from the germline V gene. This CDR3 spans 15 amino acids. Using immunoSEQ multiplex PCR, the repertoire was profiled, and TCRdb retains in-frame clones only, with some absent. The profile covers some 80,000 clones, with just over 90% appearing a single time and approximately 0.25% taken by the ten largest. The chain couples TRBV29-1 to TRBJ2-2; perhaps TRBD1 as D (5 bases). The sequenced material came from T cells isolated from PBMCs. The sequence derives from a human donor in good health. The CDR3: CSVSPTGDNTGELFF. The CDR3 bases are TGCAGCGTTTCTCCAACAGGCGACAACACCGGGGAGCTGTTTTTT.